The 10 T cell receptor beta chains below were found in one sample sequenced in a study of OX40 agonist ivuxolimab in advanced cancers. TCRdb keeps only in-frame clones here, not all; method: immunoSEQ multiplex PCR. Of 25,000 to 35,000 clones in the sample, 86% were seen once. The specimen was CD4+ or CD8+ T cells sorted from blood, collected in a trial of the OX40 agonist ivuxolimab. These TCRs come from an adult with an advanced solid tumor such as melanoma, head and neck, liver or kidney cancer.

This chain connects TRBV5-8 to TRBJ2-2; TRBD1 agrees at 7 bases. The V and J ends lost 2 bases and 7 bases, in that order; junction bases with no gene match: 8. Germline V CDR1 and CDR2: SGHTS, YDEGEE. The CDR3 contains 15 residues. Here the CDR3 DNA reads TGTGCCAGCAGCTTCCACAGGGGCATCCGCGGGGAGCTGTTTTTT. This encodes CASSFHRGIRGELFF.

V is TRBV28 and J is TRBJ1-4; 8 bases fit TRBD1. J lost 8 bases, V lost 2 bases, and 7 bases had no gene match. Germline CDR1 MDHEN, CDR2 SYDVKM. CDR3 length: 15 residues. CDR3 nucleotide sequence: TGTGCCAGCAGTTTAAGCGGGACAGGCAGGGAAAAACTGTTTTTT. Translation gives CASSLSGTGREKLFF.

V and J are TRBV14 and TRBJ2-7, with TRBD1 identical over 7 bases. With V trimmed by 4 bases and J by 7 bases, 13 bases remained unmatched. Germline values: CDR1 SGHDN, CDR2 FVKESK. The CDR3 runs to 15 residues. CDR3 in amino acids: CASSRTRQGPGEQYF. DNA for the CDR3: TGTGCCAGCAGCCGTACGCGACAGGGTCCGGGTGAGCAGTACTTC.

The rearrangement uses TRBV5-4 and TRBJ1-2, with a weak D call TRBD1 (6 bases). The V gene's germline CDR1 is SGHNT and CDR2 YYREEE (reference sequence). The V end lost 4 bases, the J end lost 5 bases, and 21 bases lay between the germline ends. The length of the CDR3 is 16 residues. The CDR3 loop reads CASSAGQGGTRYGYTF. Here the CDR3 DNA reads TGTGCCAGCAGCGCGGGACAAGGTGGGACTAGGTATGGCTACACCTTC.

Only a few counts were recorded for this clone. The chain carries TRBV2 and TRBJ2-7; no clear D. The V and J ends lost 4 bases and 1 base respectively, with 8 bases between them. Germline CDR1 and CDR2: SNHLY and FYNNEI. There are 13 residues in the CDR3. The CDR3: CASSAYGSYEQYF. CDR3 nucleotides: TGTGCCAGCAGTGCATACGGATCCTACGAGCAGTACTTC.

The chain combines TRBV6-1 with TRBJ2-7, with 8 nucleotides matching TRBD1. The CDR3 totals 14 residues. Germline V lookup: CDR1 MNHNS, CDR2 SASEGT. With 1 base clipped from V and 5 bases from J, the junction kept 4 bases outside the gene matches. The CDR3 DNA sequence: TGTGCCAGCAGTGAAGGGCAGGGGGCTCACGAGCAGTACTTC. As protein: CASSEGQGAHEQYF.

This clone was seen a few times. The genes are TRBV28 and TRBJ2-1, with D uncertain. V was pared by 9 bases and J by 5 bases, with 11 bases between. This CDR3 has 12 amino acids. The germline V gene has CDR1 MDHEN and CDR2 SYDVKM. The CDR3 nucleotides are TGTGCCAGTAGGCCTGGCCACAATGAGCAGTTCTTC. Encoded protein: CASRPGHNEQFF.

The chain couples TRBV13 to TRBJ1-6; 8 bases agree with TRBD1. Germline lookup yields CDR1 PRHDT and CDR2 FYEKMQ (reference sequence). CDR3 length: 14 residues. The V gene end was trimmed by 4 bases and the J gene end by 11 bases; junction bases not matched to a gene: 7. CDR3 protein: CASSSRTGWPPLHF. Here the CDR3 DNA reads TGTGCCAGCAGCTCGCGGACAGGGTGGCCACCCCTCCACTTT.

This chain uses TRBV2 with TRBJ2-1, with D perhaps given as TRBD1 or TRBD2 (6 bases each). Looked up from germline, CDR1 is SNHLY and CDR2 is FYNNEI. Deletions cut 2 bases from V and 9 bases from J, with 20 bases between. The CDR3 has 16 residues. The DNA of the CDR3 is TGTGCCAGCAGTGAAAGGGGGACTCTGGGGGCCAGTGAGCAGTTCTTC. Its protein is CASSERGTLGASEQFF.

The chain has TRBV7-9 and TRBJ2-1, with 11 bases lining up with TRBD2. CDR1 SEHNR and CDR2 FQNEAQ come from the germline V gene (reference sequence). The CDR3 covers 17 residues. The V and J ends lost 5 bases and 7 bases, in that order; junction bases with no gene match: 13. CDR3 amino acids: CASSPGVAGGPENEQFF. The CDR3 DNA is TGTGCCAGCAGCCCAGGTGTAGCGGGAGGGCCTGAGAATGAGCAGTTCTTC.